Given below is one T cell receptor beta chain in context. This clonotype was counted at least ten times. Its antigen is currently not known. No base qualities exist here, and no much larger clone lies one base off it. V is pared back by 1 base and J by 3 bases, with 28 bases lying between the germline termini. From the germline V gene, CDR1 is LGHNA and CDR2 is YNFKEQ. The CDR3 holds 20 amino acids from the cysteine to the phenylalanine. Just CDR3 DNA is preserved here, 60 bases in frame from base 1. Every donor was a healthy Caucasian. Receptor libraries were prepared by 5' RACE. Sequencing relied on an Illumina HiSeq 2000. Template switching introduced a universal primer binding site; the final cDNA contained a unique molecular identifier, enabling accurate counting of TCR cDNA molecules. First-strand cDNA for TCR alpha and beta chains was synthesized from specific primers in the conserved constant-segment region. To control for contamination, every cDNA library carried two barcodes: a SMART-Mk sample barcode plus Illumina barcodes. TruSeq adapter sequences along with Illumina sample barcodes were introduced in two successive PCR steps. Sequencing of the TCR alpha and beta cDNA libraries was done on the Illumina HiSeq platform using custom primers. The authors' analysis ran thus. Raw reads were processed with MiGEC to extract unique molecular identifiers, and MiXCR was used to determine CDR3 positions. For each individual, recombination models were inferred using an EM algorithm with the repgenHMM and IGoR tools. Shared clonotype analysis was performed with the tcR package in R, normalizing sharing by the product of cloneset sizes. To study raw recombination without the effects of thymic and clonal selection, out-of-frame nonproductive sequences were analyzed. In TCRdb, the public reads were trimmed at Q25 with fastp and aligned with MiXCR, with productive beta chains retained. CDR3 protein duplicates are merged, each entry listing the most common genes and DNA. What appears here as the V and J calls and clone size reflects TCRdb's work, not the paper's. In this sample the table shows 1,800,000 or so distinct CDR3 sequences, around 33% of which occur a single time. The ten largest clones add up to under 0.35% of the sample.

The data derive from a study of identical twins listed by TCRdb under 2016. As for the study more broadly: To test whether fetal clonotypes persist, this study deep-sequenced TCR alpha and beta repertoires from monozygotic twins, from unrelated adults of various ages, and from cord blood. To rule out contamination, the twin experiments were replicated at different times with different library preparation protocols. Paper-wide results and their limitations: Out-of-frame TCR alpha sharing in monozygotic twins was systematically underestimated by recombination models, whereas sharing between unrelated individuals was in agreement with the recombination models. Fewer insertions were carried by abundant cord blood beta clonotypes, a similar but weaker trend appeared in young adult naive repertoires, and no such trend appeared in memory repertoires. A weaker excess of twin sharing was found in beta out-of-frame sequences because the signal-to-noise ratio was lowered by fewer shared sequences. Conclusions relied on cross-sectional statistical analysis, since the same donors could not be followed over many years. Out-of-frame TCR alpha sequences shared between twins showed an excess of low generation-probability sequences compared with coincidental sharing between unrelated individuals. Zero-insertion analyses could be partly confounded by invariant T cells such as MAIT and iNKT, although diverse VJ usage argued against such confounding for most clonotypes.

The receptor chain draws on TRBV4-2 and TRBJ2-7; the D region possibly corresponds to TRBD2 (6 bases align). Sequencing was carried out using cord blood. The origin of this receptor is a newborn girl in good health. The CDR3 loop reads CASSQGLLLDRGGIRYEQYF. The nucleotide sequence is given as TGTGCCAGCAGCCAAGGCCTTCTTCTGGACCGAGGAGGGATTCGCTACGAGCAGTACTTC.